Sequencing of this T cell receptor beta chain was carried out in a study of cytomegalovirus exposure and HLA in healthy donors (dated by TCRdb to 2017 to 2019). Regarding the complete study: An earlier analysis of about 530 of the donors reported 250 to 350 Gb of sequence data and roughly 120 million unique TCR beta sequences obtained from some 170 million T cells. Among the approximately 430 genotyped donors, 81% belonged to the genetic ancestry cluster associated with self-reported Caucasian donors. Around 300 gigabases of sequencing data and approximately 85 million unique TCR sequences were included in an early release covering 500 to 750 HLA-typed donors. Alongside the repertoire data, information on donor age, sex, ethnicity and CMV serostatus was compiled. In a later analysis, previously published TCR beta repertoires from 550 to 700 donors were re-analyzed and high-resolution HLA genotyping was added so that TCR occurrence patterns could be studied. Four to six DR-DQ haplotypes were handled as single units for association and clustering, since linkage in the cohort was strong. Typing coverage differed by locus: A, B, C, DRB1 and DQB1 were typed in roughly 620-630 donors, DQA1 in 522, DPA1 in some 600, and DPB1 in just under 490. The study aimed to test whether cataloging public T cell receptors could reveal signatures of past pathogen exposure. Every discovery cohort repertoire had been produced on one sequencing platform. An earlier analysis of about 620 of the donors applied high-throughput TCR beta sequencing to assess whether each TCR beta V gene segment acted as functional or pseudogenic. The later analysis used no new phenotypic data to find candidate immune exposures, relying instead on TCR beta sequences and their occurrence across donors. The study profiled the T cell repertoires of 550 to 700 subjects by immunosequencing and related them to cytomegalovirus serostatus. Class I and class II HLA loci were covered by the typing at four-digit resolution. High-throughput TCR immunosequencing, statistical association of individual TCRs with disease status, and machine learning were combined to predict cytomegalovirus infection status. Among roughly 400 genotyped donors of the cohort, an average of approximately 230,000 unique TCR beta nucleotide sequences were sequenced per donor, 15% to 20% of them non-productive. A later genetic analysis used genome-wide SNP genotypes for about 65% of the roughly 700 donors, treating that subset as a discovery cohort. A separate validation cohort of 100 to 150 different subjects was used in addition to the roughly 720-subject first cohort. General conclusions and limits of the study: In a later analysis, HLA-associated TCR beta chains were found to be more clonally expanded and to have lower generation probabilities than equally common non-associated chains. HLA typing was unavailable for some donors at each locus, so association tests used only the typed subset. In vitro tests confirmed that a few of the cytomegalovirus-associated TCR beta chains recognize cytomegalovirus antigens. The authors suggested that the approach could potentially be extended to other disease states and immunological phenotypes. In a later analysis, TCR association rates were found to vary across HLA loci, with the most associated TCRs seen for DRB1 alleles and the fewest for HLA-C alleles. Most TCR sequences were seen in very few donors, while some public TCRs were found in many individuals. An association between a missense DCLRE1C variant and V-gene and J-gene trimming of TCR beta chains was found in a later genetic analysis and replicated in an independent cohort. Compared with the approximately 670-donor mean, donors in an Asian-associated ancestry cluster had fewer N-insertions in productive TCRs, according to a later genetic analysis. An earlier analysis of approximately 530 of the donors showed that most TCR beta V segments appeared in productive rearrangements either about 87% or about 30% of the time, which broadly matched IMGT annotations. Roughly 17 rarely observed V segments, including chromosome 9 orphons, were excluded from the earlier analysis of a few hundred of the donors because counts were too low. The classifier was reported to diagnose cytomegalovirus status with high specificity and sensitivity in both the original and validation cohorts. In this cohort, only TCR beta chains were sequenced, and detectable features were limited by the absence of alpha or paired-chain data. In the study, about 150 TCR beta chains were listed as associated with cytomegalovirus. In a later analysis, some 17,000 TCR beta sequences were associated with specific HLA alleles at a false discovery rate of 0.05. A cluster of highly shared sequence variants was judged likely to be a technical artifact of the sequencing pipeline. According to a later analysis, parvovirus B19, influenza, CMV and Epstein-Barr virus appeared linked to several top co-occurrence clusters. Roughly uniform sequencing depth across donors was assumed in presence/absence analyses, although this assumption may not hold. The only immune exposure information available for the cohort was CMV serostatus. A further reported finding was that TCR beta sequences accurately predicted the HLA-A and HLA-B alleles for most subjects in the first cohort. Correlated functional status among segregating V segments might be attributable to linkage disequilibrium, but an unknown experimental factor could not be ruled out. Assigning TCR associations to individual alleles was difficult when HLA alleles, especially DR and DQ, strongly co-occurred. A later analysis found that most CMV-associated TCR beta chains appeared HLA-restricted, with HLA associations seemingly driven largely by CMV exposure.

Library creation used the immunoSEQ multiplex PCR assay. A mixture of 60 forward primers for TCR Vbeta segments and 13 reverse primers for TCR Jbeta segments was used in the multiplex PCR. A multiplex PCR assay on genomic DNA amplified the CDR3 region of rearranged TCR beta genes. The amplified TCR beta libraries were sequenced on the Illumina HiSeq System as 87-base-pair reads. In the paper's pipeline: Across the 670 or so repertoires, a later analysis counted tens of millions of unique TCR beta chains, about 10 million of which were shared by at least two donors. Raw reads were error-corrected and collapsed into unique sequences by a nearest-neighbor algorithm in which closely related sequences were merged to remove PCR and sequencing errors. V, D and J gene segments were assigned by aligning CDR3 sequences to IMGT reference sequences. For a sequence to be retained, a match of at least six nucleotides to both a V gene segment and a J gene segment was required. A rearrangement was called productive if the CDR3 had no stop codons and remained in frame with V and J, and every other rearrangement was called non-productive. CDR3 was defined by IMGT convention, running from the second conserved V-encoded cysteine to the conserved J-encoded phenylalanine. In an earlier analysis of around 540 of the donors, sequences lacking an unambiguous match to a single V gene segment were excluded. An earlier analysis of a few hundred of the donors called V segments functional above 56.7% productive rearrangements and segregating when the between-donor standard deviation exceeded 5%. A statistical classification framework was built for diagnosing cytomegalovirus status from the catalog of TCR beta chain sequences. A later analysis assigned V and J genes by comparing TCR nucleotide sequences with IMGT/GENE-DB human TR gene sequences. Using the TCRdist pipeline, a later analysis assigned CDR3 sequences along with most-parsimonious VDJ recombination scenarios. In a later analysis, each TCR beta chain was defined by its CDR3 amino acid sequence together with its V-gene family, and reads lacking a unique V-gene family were excluded. A later analysis removed roughly 590 highly shared, low-generation-probability nucleotide sequences to deal with suspected cross-contamination and a sequencing artifact. For each public chain, a later analysis derived a clonal expansion index from normalized ranks of inferred template counts within each repertoire. In a later analysis, generation probabilities were computed with a VDJ recombination model fitted to out-of-frame rearrangements, and the resulting probabilities were checked against IGoR. In a later analysis, hypergeometric tests were used to score TCR-TCR, TCR-HLA and TCR-CMV co-occurrence, with a repertoire-size bias correction applied to TCR pairs. In a later analysis, false discovery rates were estimated by permuting HLA or CMV assignments 20 times. In a later analysis, co-occurring TCRs were grouped using DBSCAN, with TCRdist sequence similarity added in when clustering inside HLA-allele-positive subsets. Co-occurrence clustering excluded repertoires with fewer than 30,000 or more than 120,000 public chains, plus five with anomalous nucleotide sharing. In its TCRdb copy, this immuneACCESS table keeps in-frame sequences only and misses some clones. Where compared with another copy, unresolved V genes explain less than half of these, and the others have no known cause. V and J calls and clone size are as listed in that table; D and trimming were resolved from the DNA. In this sample's table one finds roughly 50,000 clones. The ten largest make up over 2% of the sample.

Worth noting for this clone: This clone's antigen is unknown.

The cohort comprised 710 or so healthy bone marrow donors. All cohort members were sampled while nominally healthy, although unrecorded immune exposures were likely present. The donor tested CMV seronegative, placing the donor among the 350 to 400 seronegative members of the cohort. A peripheral blood sample was collected from each donor, and TCR beta sequencing was performed on peripheral blood mononuclear cells. The Qiagen DNeasy Blood Extraction Kit was used to extract genomic DNA from the blood cell samples. Sequences were obtained from PBMCs. The receptor was isolated from a female donor in good health and CMV-seronegative.

The bases read TGTGCCAGCAGCTTCAAGCAGGACAGCTACAATGAGCAGTTCTTC. Its coded protein is CASSFKQDSYNEQFF. The chain links TRBV14 with TRBJ2-1; a tentative D match to TRBD1 spans 6 bases. CDR1 and CDR2 are drawn from the germline V gene: SGHDN, FVKESK. V loses 5 bases, J loses 3 bases, and the germline ends lie 14 bases apart. The CDR3 runs 15 residues from the cysteine to the phenylalanine. The retained sequence is limited to the CDR3, 45 bases, with the frame set at the first base.